This is a list of T cell receptor beta chains from one sample in a study of T cell changes during pregnancy in multiple sclerosis. Only in-frame clones appear in the TCRdb table, and some are missing; sequencing was by immunoSEQ multiplex PCR. The sample lists 90,000 to 95,000 clones, 85% to 95% occurring once. The sample consisted of peripheral blood, taken in the first trimester of pregnancy. These receptor sequences come from a female donor with multiple sclerosis, enrolled in a pregnancy study. CDR3s include the opening cysteine and the closing phenylalanine or tryptophan. A D gene is named only where the DNA matches it firmly.

>TRBJ2-3|TRBV13|.|15
CASSSDTTTGVTQYF
>TRBJ2-2|TRBV6-6|TRBD2|15
CASIRTSENTGELFF
>TRBJ2-1|TRBV7-8|.|15
CASSLAAASYNEQFF
>TRBJ2-2|TRBV5-1|TRBD2|16
CASSSGLAGGPGELFF
>TRBJ1-6|TRBV9|TRBD1|14
CASSVEQGVSPLHF
>TRBJ2-2|TRBV13|.|13
CASSWLNTGELFF
>TRBJ1-3|TRBV19|.|15
CASSTETGTGNTIYF
>TRBJ1-2|TRBV9|TRBD1|14
CASSPGQGFYGYTF
>TRBJ2-1|TRBV11-3|.|13
CASSLFWGDEQFF
>TRBJ1-4|TRBV2|TRBD1|15
CATQRDRGRGEKLFF
>TRBJ2-6|TRBV9|TRBD1|21
CASSTPGTGAVDGSGANVLTF
>TRBJ2-2|TRBV5-1|TRBD1|16
CASSLGDRGFPGELFF
>TRBJ2-1|TRBV10-3|TRBD2|15
CAISDSGGGYNEQFF
>TRBJ2-7|TRBV13|TRBD2|14
CASSLWGGLYEQYF
>TRBJ2-1|TRBV14|.|13
CASSQGQYNEQFF
>TRBJ1-5|TRBV2|.|14
CASRYRAGVQPQHF
>TRBJ2-7|TRBV12-5|TRBD1|16
CASGLPGQEPSYEQYF
>TRBJ2-7|TRBV7-2|.|13
CASSPQGYYEQYF
>TRBJ1-4|TRBV7-6|TRBD1|17
CASSLVFAGQRNEKLFF
>TRBJ1-1|TRBV7-3|TRBD1|14
CASSSRTGPTEAFF
>TRBJ2-1|TRBV13|TRBD1|15
CASSYGQGSYNEQFF
>TRBJ2-3|TRBV13|TRBD2|17
CASSLALAGGRLDTQYF
>TRBJ1-5|TRBV4-1|.|14
CASSQAGEGQPQHF
>TRBJ2-1|TRBV7-3|.|15
CASSLVTSSYNEQFF
>TRBJ1-2|TRBV6-1|.|12
CASSLSNYGYTF
>TRBJ1-3|TRBV5-1|.|15
CASSLGGGSGNTIYF
>TRBJ2-5|TRBV15|TRBD2|17
CATSAGLAGGPAETQYF
>TRBJ2-7|TRBV6-6|TRBD1|15
CASSNGQGYPAEQYF
>TRBJ1-2|TRBV19|.|13
CASSISGAYGYTF
>TRBJ1-5|TRBV23-1|TRBD1|18
CASRSRGQGPRGNQPQHF
>TRBJ2-3|TRBV9|.|14
CASSDIAGTDTQYF
>TRBJ2-7|TRBV19|TRBD1|14
CASSPDRVTYEQYF
>TRBJ1-4|TRBV19|TRBD1|18
CASSSTTGTGGFGEKLFF
>TRBJ2-7|TRBV10-3|TRBD1|16
CAISETGQGRSYEQYF
>TRBJ2-1|TRBV13|TRBD2|15
CASSLSSGVYNEQFF